The sample holds a few counts of the clone carrying this T cell receptor beta chain. The study ran its PCR with 60 Vbeta and 13 Jbeta primers. The method was immunoSEQ multiplex PCR; TCRdb's version includes in-frame clones alone and lacks a portion of them. The sample gives roughly 120,000 clones, about two thirds of which show up once; about 4.4% is in the top ten. Trimming cost V 8 bases and J 9 bases, with 13 bases left between them. Germline assignment: CDR1 SEHNR and CDR2 FQNEAQ (reference sequence). The CDR3 sequence is 11 residues long. These data come from a study of cytomegalovirus exposure and HLA in healthy donors.

Sequenced material: PBMCs. This TCR was recovered from a man in his fifties or sixties in good health and CMV-seropositive. J is TRBJ1-1 and V is TRBV7-9; D is undetermined. In DNA form, the CDR3 reads TGTGCCAGCCAGACTGCAAGAAAAGCTTTCTTT. Residues: CASQTARKAFF. Together with reference TRBV7-9 and TRBJ1-1, the CDR3 gives the full variable domain: DTGVSQNPRHKITKRGQNVTFRCDPISEHNRLYWYRQTLGQGPEFLTYFQNEAQLEKSRLLSDRFSAERPKGSFSTLEIQRTEQGDSAMYLCASQTARKAFFGQGTRLTVV.